Here is one T cell receptor (beta chain) with its context. The antigen is undetermined. TCRdb re-analysed the reads in MiXCR, keeping a single row per CDR3 protein. Among hundreds of thousands of distinct CDR3 sequences, 25% to 40% were seen once, and the ten largest hold roughly 13%. This sample was included in a study of T cell repertoires in cytomegalovirus infection. Looking at the study overall: Selected CMV epitopes included recently identified HLA-C-restricted ones as well as well-studied HLA-B-restricted ones. An indication of both CMV infection and matching HLA type came from public TCR beta signatures.

The V end lost 0 bases, the J end lost 9 bases, and 12 bases lay between the germline ends. Germline lookup yields CDR1 LNHNV and CDR2 YYDKDF (reference sequence). The CDR3 has 14 residues. Study outcomes and limitations: The ex vivo response was dominated by HLA-C-restricted CMV-specific TCR beta clonotypes. Identification of carriers of CMV plus the relevant HLA was performed using cumulative public TCR beta family frequency.

The rearrangement links TRBV15 to TRBJ2-1; D possibly matches TRBD1 or TRBD2 (5 bases each). The sample consisted of cultured CD8+ T cells from PBMCs, taken from culture after CMV antigen stimulation. The clonotype comes from a human donor in good health (CMV status not recorded). Some clones in this sample may be carry-over from other donors' samples. DNA for the CDR3: TGTGCCACCAGCAGAGATGTGGGGGAATTTGAGCAGTTCTTC. Its translation: CATSRDVGEFEQFF.